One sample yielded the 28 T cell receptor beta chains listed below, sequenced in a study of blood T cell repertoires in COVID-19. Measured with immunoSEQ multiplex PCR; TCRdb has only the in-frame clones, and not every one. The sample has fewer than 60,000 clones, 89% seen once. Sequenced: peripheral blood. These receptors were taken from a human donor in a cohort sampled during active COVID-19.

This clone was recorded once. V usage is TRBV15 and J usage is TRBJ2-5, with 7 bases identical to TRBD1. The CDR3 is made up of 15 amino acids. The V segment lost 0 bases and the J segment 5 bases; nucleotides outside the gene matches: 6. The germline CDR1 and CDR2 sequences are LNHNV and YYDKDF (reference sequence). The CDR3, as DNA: TGTGCCACCAGCAGAGATAGGGGGCGGTGGGAGACCCAGTACTTC. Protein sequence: CATSRDRGRWETQYF.

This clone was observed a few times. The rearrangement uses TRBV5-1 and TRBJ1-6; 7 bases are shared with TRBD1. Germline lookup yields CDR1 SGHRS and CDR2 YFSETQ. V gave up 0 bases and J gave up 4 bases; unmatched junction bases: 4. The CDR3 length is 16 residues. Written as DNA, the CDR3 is TGCGCCAGCAGCTTGGATTCAGGGGGATATAATTCACCCCTCCACTTT. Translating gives CASSLDSGGYNSPLHF.

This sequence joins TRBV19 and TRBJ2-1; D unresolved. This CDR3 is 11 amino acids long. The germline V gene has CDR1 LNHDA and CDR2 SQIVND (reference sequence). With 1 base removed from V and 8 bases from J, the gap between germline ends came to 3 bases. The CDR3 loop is CASSIADEQFF. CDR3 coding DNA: TGTGCCAGTAGTATAGCCGATGAGCAGTTCTTC.

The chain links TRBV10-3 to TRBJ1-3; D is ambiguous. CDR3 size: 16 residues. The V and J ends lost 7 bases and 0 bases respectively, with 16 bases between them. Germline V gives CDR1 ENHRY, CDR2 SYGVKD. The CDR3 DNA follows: TGTGCCATCATCTCGGAGGGATCCTTCTCTGGAAACACCATATATTTT. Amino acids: CAIISEGSFSGNTIYF.

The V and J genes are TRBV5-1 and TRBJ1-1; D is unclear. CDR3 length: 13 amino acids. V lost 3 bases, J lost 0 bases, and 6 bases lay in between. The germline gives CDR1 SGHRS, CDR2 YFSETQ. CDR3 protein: CASSSEVNTEAFF. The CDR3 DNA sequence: TGCGCCAGCAGCTCGGAGGTGAACACTGAAGCTTTCTTT.

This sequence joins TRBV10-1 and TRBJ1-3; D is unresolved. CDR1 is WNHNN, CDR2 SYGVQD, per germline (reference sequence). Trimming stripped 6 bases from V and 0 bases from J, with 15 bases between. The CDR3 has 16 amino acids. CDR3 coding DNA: TGCGCCAGCAGCTCGTCCAAGCAACCCTCTGGAAACACCATATATTTT. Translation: CASSSSKQPSGNTIYF.

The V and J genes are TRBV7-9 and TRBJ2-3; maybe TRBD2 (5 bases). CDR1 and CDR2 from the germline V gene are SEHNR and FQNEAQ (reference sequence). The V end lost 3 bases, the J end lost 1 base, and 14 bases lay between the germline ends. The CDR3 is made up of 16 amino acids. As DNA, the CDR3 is TGTGCCAGCAGCTTTTCGGCAGACTACGGCACAGATACGCAGTATTTT. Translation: CASSFSADYGTDTQYF.

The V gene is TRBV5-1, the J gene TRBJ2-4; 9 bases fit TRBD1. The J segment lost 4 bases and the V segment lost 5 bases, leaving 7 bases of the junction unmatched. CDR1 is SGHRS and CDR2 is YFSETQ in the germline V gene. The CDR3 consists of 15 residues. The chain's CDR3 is CASSDRTGVKNIQYF. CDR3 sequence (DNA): TGCGCCAGCAGTGACAGGACAGGGGTTAAAAACATTCAGTACTTC.

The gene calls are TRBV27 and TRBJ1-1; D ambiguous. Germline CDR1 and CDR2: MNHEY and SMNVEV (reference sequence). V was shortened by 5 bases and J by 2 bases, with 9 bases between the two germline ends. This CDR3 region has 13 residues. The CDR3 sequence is CASSAGVNTEAFF. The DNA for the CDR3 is TGTGCCAGCAGTGCGGGTGTTAACACTGAAGCTTTCTTT.

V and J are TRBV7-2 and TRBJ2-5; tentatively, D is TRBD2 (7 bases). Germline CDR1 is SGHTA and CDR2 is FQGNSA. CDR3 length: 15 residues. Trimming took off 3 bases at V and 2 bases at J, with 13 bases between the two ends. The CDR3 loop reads CASSFGGGLQETQYF. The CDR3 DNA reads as TGTGCCAGCAGCTTTGGGGGGGGCCTTCAAGAGACCCAGTACTTC.

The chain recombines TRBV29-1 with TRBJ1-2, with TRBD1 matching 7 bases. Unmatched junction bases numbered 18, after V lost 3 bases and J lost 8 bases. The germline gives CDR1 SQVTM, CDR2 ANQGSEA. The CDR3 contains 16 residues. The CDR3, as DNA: TGCAGCGTTGAGGCTCCTTTCAGGGGGTGGCTGAGAGGCTACACCTTC. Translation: CSVEAPFRGWLRGYTF.

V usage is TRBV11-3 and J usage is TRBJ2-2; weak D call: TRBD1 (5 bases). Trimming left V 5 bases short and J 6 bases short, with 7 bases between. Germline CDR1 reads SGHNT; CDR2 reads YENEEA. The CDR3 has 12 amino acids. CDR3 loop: CASSKGAGELFF. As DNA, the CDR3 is TGTGCCAGCAGCAAAGGGGCCGGGGAGCTGTTTTTT.

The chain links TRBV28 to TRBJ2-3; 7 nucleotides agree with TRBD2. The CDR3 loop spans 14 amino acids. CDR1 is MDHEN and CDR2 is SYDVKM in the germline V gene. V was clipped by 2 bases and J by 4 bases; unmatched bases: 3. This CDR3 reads CASSLRGGADTQYF. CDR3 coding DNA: TGTGCCAGCAGTTTAAGGGGAGGGGCAGATACGCAGTATTTT.

In DNA, the CDR3 is TGCGCCAGCAGTCTCGGGACAGGGTATGAGCAGTACTTC. This translates into CASSLGTGYEQYF. This chain links TRBV10-1 with TRBJ2-7; the match to TRBD1 covers 9 bases. The junction had 6 bases not matched to a gene; V was cut back by 5 bases and J by 7 bases. CDR1 WNHNN and CDR2 SYGVQD come from the germline V gene (reference sequence). This CDR3 comprises 13 residues.

CDR3 sequence: CASSGTRAKYGYTF. The CDR3, as DNA: TGCGCCAGCAGTGGGACAAGAGCCAAATATGGCTACACCTTC. This chain connects TRBV10-2 to TRBJ1-2; perhaps TRBD1 as D (5 bases). The V end was cut by 4 bases, the J end by 5 bases, with 14 bases between. Looked up from germline, CDR1 is WSHSY and CDR2 is SAAADI. The CDR3 consists of 14 residues.

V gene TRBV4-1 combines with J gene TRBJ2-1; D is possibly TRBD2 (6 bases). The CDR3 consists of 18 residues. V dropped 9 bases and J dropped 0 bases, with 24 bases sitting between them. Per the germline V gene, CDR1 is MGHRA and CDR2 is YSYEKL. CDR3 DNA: TGCGCCAGTATGGTGCGGGTGGGTAGCGGCCCCTCCTACAATGAGCAGTTCTTC. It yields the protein CASMVRVGSGPSYNEQFF.

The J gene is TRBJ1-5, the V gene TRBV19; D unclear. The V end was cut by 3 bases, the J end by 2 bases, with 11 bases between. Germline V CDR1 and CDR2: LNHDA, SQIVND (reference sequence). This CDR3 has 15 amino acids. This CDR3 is CASSIGQVGNQPQHF. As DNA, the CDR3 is TGTGCCAGTAGTATTGGGCAGGTCGGCAATCAGCCCCAGCATTTT.

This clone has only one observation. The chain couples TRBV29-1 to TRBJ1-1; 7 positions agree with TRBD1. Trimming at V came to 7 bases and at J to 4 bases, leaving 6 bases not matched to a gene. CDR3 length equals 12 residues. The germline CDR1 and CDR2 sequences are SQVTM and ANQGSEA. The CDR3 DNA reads TGCAGCGGAGACAGGGTGGCCACTGAAGCTTTCTTT. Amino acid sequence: CSGDRVATEAFF.

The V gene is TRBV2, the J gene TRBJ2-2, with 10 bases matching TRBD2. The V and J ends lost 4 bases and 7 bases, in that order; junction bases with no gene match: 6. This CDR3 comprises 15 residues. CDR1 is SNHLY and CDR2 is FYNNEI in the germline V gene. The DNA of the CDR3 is TGTGCCAGCAGTGTGGCTAGCGGGGGTGTCGGGGAGCTGTTTTTT. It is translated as CASSVASGGVGELFF.

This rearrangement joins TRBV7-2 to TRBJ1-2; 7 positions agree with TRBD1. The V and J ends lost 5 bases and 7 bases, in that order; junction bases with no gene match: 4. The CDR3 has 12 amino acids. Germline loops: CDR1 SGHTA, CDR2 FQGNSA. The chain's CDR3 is CASSAGGLGYTF. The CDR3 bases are TGTGCCAGCAGCGCAGGGGGTCTTGGCTACACCTTC.

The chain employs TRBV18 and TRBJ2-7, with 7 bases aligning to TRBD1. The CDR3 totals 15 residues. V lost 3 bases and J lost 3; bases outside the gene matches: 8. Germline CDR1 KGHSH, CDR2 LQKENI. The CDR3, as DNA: TGTGCCAGCTCACCCCCGGGACAGACATACTACGAGCAGTACTTC. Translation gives CASSPPGQTYYEQYF. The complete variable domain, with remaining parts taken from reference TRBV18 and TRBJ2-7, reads NAGVMQNPRHLVRRRGQEARLRCSPMKGHSHVYWYRQLPEEGLKFMVYLQKENIIDESGMPKERFSAEFPKEGPSILRIQQVVRGDSAAYFCASSPPGQTYYEQYFGPGTRLTVT.

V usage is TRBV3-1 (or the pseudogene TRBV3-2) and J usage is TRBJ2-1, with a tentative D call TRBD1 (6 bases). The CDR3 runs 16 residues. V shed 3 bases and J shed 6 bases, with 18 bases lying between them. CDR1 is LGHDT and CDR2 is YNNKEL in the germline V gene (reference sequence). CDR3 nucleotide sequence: TGTGCCAGCAGCCAGATAATGGAAAGGGGGTCCAATGAGCAGTTCTTC. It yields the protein CASSQIMERGSNEQFF.

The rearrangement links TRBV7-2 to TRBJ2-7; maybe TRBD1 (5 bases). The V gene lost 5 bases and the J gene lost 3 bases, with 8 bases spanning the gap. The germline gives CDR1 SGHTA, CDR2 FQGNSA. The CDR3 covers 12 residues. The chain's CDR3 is CASSPDNYEQYF. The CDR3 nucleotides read TGTGCCAGCAGCCCGGACAACTACGAGCAGTACTTC. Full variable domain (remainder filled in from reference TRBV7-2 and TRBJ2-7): GAGVSQSPSNKVTEKGKDVELRCDPISGHTALYWYRQSLGQGLEFLIYFQGNSAPDKSGLPSDRFSAERTGGSVSTLTIQRTQQEDSAVYLCASSPDNYEQYFGPGTRLTVT.

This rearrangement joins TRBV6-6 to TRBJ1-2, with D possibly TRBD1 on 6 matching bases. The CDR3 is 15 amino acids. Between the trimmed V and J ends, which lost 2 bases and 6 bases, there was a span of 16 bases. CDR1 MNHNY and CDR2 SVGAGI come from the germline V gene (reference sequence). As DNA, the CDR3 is TGTGCCAGCAGTTACAGTCGGGGGGCGGGGGATGGCTACACCTTC. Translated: CASSYSRGAGDGYTF.

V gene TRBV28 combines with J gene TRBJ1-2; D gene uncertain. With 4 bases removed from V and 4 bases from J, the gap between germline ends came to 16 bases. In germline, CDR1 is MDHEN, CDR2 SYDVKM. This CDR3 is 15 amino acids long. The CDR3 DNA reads TGTGCCAGCAGTTCCCCAGGCAGGTCCCCCTATGGCTACACCTTC. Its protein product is CASSSPGRSPYGYTF.

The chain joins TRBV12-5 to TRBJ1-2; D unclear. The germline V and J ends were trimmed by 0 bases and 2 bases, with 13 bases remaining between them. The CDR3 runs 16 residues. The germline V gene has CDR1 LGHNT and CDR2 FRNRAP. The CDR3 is CASGLVQGGLNYGYTF. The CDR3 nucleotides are TGTGCTAGTGGTTTGGTACAAGGTGGGCTCAACTATGGCTACACCTTC.

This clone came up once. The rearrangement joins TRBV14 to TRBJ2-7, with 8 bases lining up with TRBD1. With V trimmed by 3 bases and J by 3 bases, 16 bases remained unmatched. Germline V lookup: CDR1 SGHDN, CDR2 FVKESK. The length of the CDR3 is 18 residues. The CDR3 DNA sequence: TGTGCCAGCAGCCACGCAATTCTAGGACAGGGCGACATCTACGAGCAGTACTTC. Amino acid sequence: CASSHAILGQGDIYEQYF.

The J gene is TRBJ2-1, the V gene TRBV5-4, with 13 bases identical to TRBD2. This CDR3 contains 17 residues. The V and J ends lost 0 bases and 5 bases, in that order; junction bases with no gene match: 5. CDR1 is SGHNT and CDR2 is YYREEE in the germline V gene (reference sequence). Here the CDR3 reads CASSLARTSGSHNEQFF. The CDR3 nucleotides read TGTGCCAGCAGCTTGGCCCGGACTAGCGGGAGCCACAATGAGCAGTTCTTC. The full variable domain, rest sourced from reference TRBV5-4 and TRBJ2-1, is ETGVTQSPTHLIKTRGQQVTLRCSSQSGHNTVSWYQQALGQGPQFIFQYYREEENGRGNFPPRFSGLQFPNYSSELNVNALELDDSALYLCASSLARTSGSHNEQFFGPGTRLTVL.